A single sample is the source of the 13 T cell receptor beta chains below, sequenced in a study of T cell responses to AZD1222 COVID-19 vaccine. The table came from immunoSEQ multiplex PCR; TCRdb's copy has only in-frame clones and leaves some out. The sample lists more than 85,000 clones, roughly 90% occurring once. The sample here was peripheral blood, taken 28 days after the second AZD1222 dose. These receptors were taken from an adult who received the AZD1222 COVID-19 vaccine.

The chain employs TRBV10-2 and TRBJ1-1; a weak D match, TRBD1 (6 bases). CDR3 length equals 16 residues. Germline lookup yields CDR1 WSHSY and CDR2 SAAADI. V shed 6 bases and J shed 0 bases, with 17 bases lying between them. CDR3 sequence: CASSHRVYLVNTEAFF. For the CDR3, the DNA is TGCGCCAGCAGCCACAGGGTCTATCTGGTGAACACTGAAGCTTTCTTT.

V is TRBV30 and J is TRBJ2-7; 10 bases line up with TRBD2. Germline trimming cut 2 bases from V and 10 bases from J; bases unmatched to any gene: 8. CDR3 length: 13 amino acids. Germline V lookup: CDR1 GTSNPN, CDR2 SVGIG (reference sequence). CDR3 loop: CAWSTAGTSVQYF. In DNA form, the CDR3 reads TGTGCCTGGAGTACCGCCGGGACTAGCGTTCAGTACTTC.

The chain uses TRBV4-2 and TRBJ2-3; 14 bases fit TRBD2. With 1 base clipped from V and 1 base from J, the junction kept 7 bases outside the gene matches. The CDR3 totals 19 residues. Germline V gene lookup returns CDR1 LGHNA and CDR2 YNFKEQ. The DNA for the CDR3 is TGTGCCAGCAGCCAAGTCTTTTCGGGACTAGCGGGAGGCACAGATACGCAGTATTTT. This encodes CASSQVFSGLAGGTDTQYF.

The chain joins TRBV15 to TRBJ2-3; no clear D gene. Per the germline V gene, CDR1 is LNHNV and CDR2 is YYDKDF (reference sequence). The V end lost 3 bases, the J end lost 8 bases, and 6 bases lay between the germline ends. The CDR3 totals 11 residues. The CDR3, as DNA: TGTGCCACCAGCAGGGAGAGTACGCAGTATTTT. It translates to CATSRESTQYF.

V gene TRBV3-1 (or the pseudogene TRBV3-2) combines with J gene TRBJ2-7; no reliable D call. The germline V gene has CDR1 LGHDT and CDR2 YNNKEL (reference sequence). V was pared by 3 bases and J by 0 bases, with 3 bases between. This CDR3 is 12 amino acids long. The CDR3 nucleotides read TGTGCCAGCAGCCAGAGCTCCTACGAGCAGTACTTC. It translates to CASSQSSYEQYF.

The CDR3 DNA follows: TGTGCCAGCAGGGACAGGAGGGACACCGGGGAGCTGTTTTTT. This gives the protein CASRDRRDTGELFF. This rearrangement joins TRBV2 to TRBJ2-2; perhaps TRBD1 as D (7 bases). CDR1 is SNHLY, CDR2 FYNNEI, per germline. This CDR3 has 14 amino acids. Trimming left V 6 bases short and J 3 bases short, with 11 bases between.

The rearrangement links TRBV30 to TRBJ1-5; D is unresolved. The V gene lost 0 bases and the J gene lost 3 bases, with 9 bases spanning the gap. Germline lookup yields CDR1 GTSNPN and CDR2 SVGIG (reference sequence). The CDR3 is 14 residues long. The CDR3 is CAWSVAGNNQPQHF. The CDR3 bases are TGTGCCTGGAGTGTCGCGGGAAACAATCAGCCCCAGCATTTT.

The CDR3, as DNA: TGTGCCAGCAGCGTGGGAAGTGGGAGGGCGAGAAATGAAAAACTGTTTTTT. It specifies CASSVGSGRARNEKLFF. This sequence joins TRBV5-8 and TRBJ1-4; D gene unclear. The germline CDR1 and CDR2 sequences are SGHTS and YDEGEE. V lost 4 bases and J lost 5, with 21 bases in between. The length of the CDR3 is 17 residues.

The chain employs TRBV11-2 and TRBJ2-3; D not certain. The CDR3 runs to 14 residues. V lost 5 bases and J 1 base, leaving 10 bases between the germline ends. Germline CDR1 SGHAT, CDR2 FQNNGV. The CDR3 coding sequence is TGTGCCAGCAGCCGCCCACTGGGCACAGATACGCAGTATTTT. This encodes CASSRPLGTDTQYF.

The chain combines TRBV12-5 with TRBJ1-1; 10 bases line up with TRBD1. The J segment lost 2 bases and the V segment lost 5 bases, leaving 8 bases of the junction unmatched. The CDR3 runs 16 residues. Germline V gene lookup returns CDR1 LGHNT and CDR2 FRNRAP. The DNA for the CDR3 is TGTGCTAGTGGTCCGGGGGACAGGGGCATTAACACTGAAGCTTTCTTT. It translates to CASGPGDRGINTEAFF.

In nucleotides, the CDR3 is TGTGCCAGCAGTTTCCGCCGCTATAGCAATCAGCCCCAGCATTTT. Amino acids: CASSFRRYSNQPQHF. The chain recombines TRBV28 with TRBJ1-5; D unclear. Germline CDR1 MDHEN, CDR2 SYDVKM. The germline V and J ends were trimmed by 3 bases and 0 bases, with 9 bases remaining between them. The CDR3 is made up of 15 amino acids.

This sequence joins TRBV4-1 and TRBJ1-4; D gene unclear. In germline, CDR1 is MGHRA, CDR2 YSYEKL. The CDR3 extends over 16 amino acids. Trimming took 0 bases from V and 1 from J, leaving 9 bases between them. Written as DNA, the CDR3 is TGCGCCAGCAGCCAAGATACCAGTGGAACTAATGAAAAACTGTTTTTT. Translation: CASSQDTSGTNEKLFF.

The chain combines TRBV9 with TRBJ2-3; 10 bases fit TRBD1. CDR3 size: 16 residues. Per the germline V gene, CDR1 is SGDLS and CDR2 is YYNGEE. The trim removed 3 bases at V and 4 bases at J, leaving 8 bases unmatched. The CDR3 is CASSGMDRGLADTQYF. The CDR3, as DNA: TGTGCCAGCAGCGGGATGGACAGGGGGTTGGCAGATACGCAGTATTTT.